Shown below are 8 T cell receptor beta chains from a single sample sequenced in a study of T cell changes during pregnancy in multiple sclerosis. Sequenced by immunoSEQ multiplex PCR; TCRdb stores in-frame clones only, minus some. The sample lists roughly 100,000 clones; 91% were seen once. Sequencing was performed on peripheral blood, taken in the second trimester of pregnancy. The source is a female donor with multiple sclerosis, enrolled in a pregnancy study.

The V gene is TRBV29-1, the J gene TRBJ2-7; TRBD1 might be the D (6 bases). CDR3 size: 12 residues. Trimming took 5 bases from V and 9 from J, leaving 17 bases between them. Germline V gene data show CDR1 as SQVTM and CDR2 as ANQGSEA. The chain's CDR3 is CSVRTARGGQYF. The CDR3 bases are TGCAGCGTTCGGACAGCCCGCGGAGGGCAGTACTTC.

V and J are TRBV5-1 and TRBJ2-7, with a possible D match to TRBD1 (6 bases). This CDR3 has 14 amino acids. Per germline, CDR1 SGHRS and CDR2 YFSETQ. Trimming shortened V by 4 bases and J by 2 bases, and 13 bases separated the two germline ends. The CDR3 here is CASSLGTHTYEQYF. In nucleotides, the CDR3 is TGCGCCAGCAGCCTCGGGACACATACCTACGAGCAGTACTTC.

CDR3 sequence reads: CASSPGVPPTDEQYF. The CDR3 coding sequence is TGTGCCAGCAGCCCAGGGGTCCCACCCACCGACGAGCAGTACTTC. The rearrangement links TRBV7-2 to TRBJ2-7; tentatively, D is TRBD1 (6 bases). Trimming shortened V by 5 bases and J by 5 bases, and 19 bases separated the two germline ends. Looked up from germline, CDR1 is SGHTA and CDR2 is FQGNSA. The CDR3 length is 15 residues.

The rearrangement joins TRBV2 to TRBJ2-7, with D tentatively TRBD2 (6 bases). From germline, CDR1 is SNHLY and CDR2 FYNNEI. Between the trimmed V and J ends, which lost 5 bases and 4 bases, there was a span of 12 bases. This CDR3 region has 13 residues. The CDR3 region is CASSLRDLYEQYF. CDR3 sequence (DNA): TGTGCCAGCAGTCTCCGGGACTTGTACGAGCAGTACTTC. Using reference TRBV2 and TRBJ2-7 for the parts outside the CDR3, the full variable domain is EPEVTQTPSHQVTQMGQEVILRCVPISNHLYFYWYRQILGQKVEFLVSFYNNEISEKSEIFDDQFSVERPDGSNFTLKIRSTKLEDSAMYFCASSLRDLYEQYFGPGTRLTVT.

In the case of this clone: The sample has other DNA sequences that encode this CDR3 too. Written as DNA, the CDR3 is TGTGCCAGCAGCGTAGGGGCAGGTAATGAAAAACTGTTTTTT. Its protein is CASSVGAGNEKLFF. The V gene is TRBV9, the J gene TRBJ1-4; no definite D call. With 0 bases removed from V and 4 bases from J, the gap between germline ends came to 7 bases. Germline V CDR1 and CDR2: SGDLS, YYNGEE. The CDR3 contains 14 residues.

The chain recombines TRBV6-6 with TRBJ2-2, with unresolved D. V dropped 0 bases and J dropped 7 bases, with 6 bases sitting between them. CDR1 MNHNY and CDR2 SVGAGI come from the germline V gene (reference sequence). This CDR3 is 13 amino acids long. CDR3 sequence: CASSYSYSGELFF. The CDR3 DNA reads as TGTGCCAGCAGTTACTCGTATAGCGGGGAGCTGTTTTTT.

The chain has TRBV27 and TRBJ2-7, with TRBD1 matching over 10 bases. Germline CDR1 MNHEY, CDR2 SMNVEV (reference sequence). After removal of 5 bases from V and 4 bases from J, the junction contained 5 bases not matched to a gene. The CDR3 has 14 residues. CDR3: CASSPGDRGYEQYF. The CDR3 coding sequence is TGTGCCAGCAGTCCCGGGGACAGGGGATACGAGCAGTACTTC.

This clone was detected once. V and J are TRBV28 and TRBJ2-3, with D perhaps TRBD2 (5 bases). Looked up from germline, CDR1 is MDHEN and CDR2 is SYDVKM. Trimming took 8 bases from V and 2 from J, leaving 20 bases between them. The CDR3 length is 16 residues. CDR3 in DNA: TGTGCCAGCCTCTCCCAGCGGCCTACCCTCACAGATACGCAGTATTTT. Translating it yields CASLSQRPTLTDTQYF.